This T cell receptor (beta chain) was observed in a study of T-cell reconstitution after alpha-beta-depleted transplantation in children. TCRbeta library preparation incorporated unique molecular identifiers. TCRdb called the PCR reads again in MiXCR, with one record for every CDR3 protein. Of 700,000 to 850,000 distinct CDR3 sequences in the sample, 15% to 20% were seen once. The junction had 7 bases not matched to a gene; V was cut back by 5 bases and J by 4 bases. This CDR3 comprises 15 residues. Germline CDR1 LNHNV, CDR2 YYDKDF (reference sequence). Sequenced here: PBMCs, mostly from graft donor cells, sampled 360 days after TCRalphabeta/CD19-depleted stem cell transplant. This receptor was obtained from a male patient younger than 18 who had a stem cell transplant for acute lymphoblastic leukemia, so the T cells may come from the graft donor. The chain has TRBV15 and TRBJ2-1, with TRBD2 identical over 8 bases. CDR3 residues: CATSGGLVGYNEQFF. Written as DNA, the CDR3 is TGTGCCACCAGCGGGGGACTAGTGGGGTACAATGAGCAGTTCTTC.